The entry that follows covers one T cell receptor (beta chain) sequence. Its cognate antigen is unknown. Trimming took off 0 bases at V and 3 bases at J, with 8 bases between the two ends. Germline V lookup: CDR1 SGHRS, CDR2 YFSETQ. The CDR3 runs to 14 residues. This sample is drawn from a study of T cell responses to AZD1222 COVID-19 vaccine. General study points: There were vaccine-associated CD4 TCRs across spike, dominant at 160-218 and 743-854. The donor group comprised mostly white British people and more females; the analysis possibly underestimated clonal diversity.

The protocol was immunoSEQ multiplex PCR, while the TCRdb copy is restricted to in-frame clones and leaves out a portion. The sample consists of some 120,000 clones, 85% to 90% of them appearing once. The starting material was peripheral blood, obtained on day 0 of AZD1222 vaccination. This sequence was found in an adult in good health. The gene calls are TRBV5-1 and TRBJ2-3; D may be TRBD1 (6 bases). The CDR3 region is CASSLGDTTDTQYF. The CDR3 DNA reads TGCGCCAGCAGCTTGGGGGACACTACAGATACGCAGTATTTT.